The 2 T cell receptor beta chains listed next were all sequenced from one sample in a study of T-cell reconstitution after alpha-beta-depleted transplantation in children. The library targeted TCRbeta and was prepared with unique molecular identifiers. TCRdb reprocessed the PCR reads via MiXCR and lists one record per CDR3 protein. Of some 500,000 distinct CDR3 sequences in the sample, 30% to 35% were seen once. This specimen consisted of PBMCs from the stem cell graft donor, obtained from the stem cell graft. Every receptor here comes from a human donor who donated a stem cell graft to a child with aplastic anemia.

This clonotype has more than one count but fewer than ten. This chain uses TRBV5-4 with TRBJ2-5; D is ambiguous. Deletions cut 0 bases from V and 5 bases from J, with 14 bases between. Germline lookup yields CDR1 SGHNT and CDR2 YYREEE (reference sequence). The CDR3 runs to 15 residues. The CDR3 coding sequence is TGTGCCAGCAGCTTGGGTCGCCTCGAAGCGGAGACCCAGTACTTC. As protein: CASSLGRLEAETQYF.

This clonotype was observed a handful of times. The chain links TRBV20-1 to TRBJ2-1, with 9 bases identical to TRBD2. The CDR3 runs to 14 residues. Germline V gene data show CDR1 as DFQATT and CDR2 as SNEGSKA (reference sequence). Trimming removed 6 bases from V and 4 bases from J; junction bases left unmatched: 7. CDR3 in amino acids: CSAEGLAGYNEQFF. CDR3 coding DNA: TGCAGTGCAGAGGGCCTAGCGGGATACAATGAGCAGTTCTTC.